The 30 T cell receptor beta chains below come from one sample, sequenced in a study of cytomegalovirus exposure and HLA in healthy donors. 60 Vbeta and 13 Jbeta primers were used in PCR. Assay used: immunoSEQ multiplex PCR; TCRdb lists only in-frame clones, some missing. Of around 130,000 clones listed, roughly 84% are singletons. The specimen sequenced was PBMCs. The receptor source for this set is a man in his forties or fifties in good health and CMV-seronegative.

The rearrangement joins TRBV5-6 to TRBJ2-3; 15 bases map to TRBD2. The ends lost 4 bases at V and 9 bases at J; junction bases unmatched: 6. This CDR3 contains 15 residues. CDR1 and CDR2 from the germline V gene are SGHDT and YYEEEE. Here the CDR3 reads CASSRTSGGADTQYF. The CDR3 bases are TGTGCCAGCAGCCGGACTAGCGGGGGGGCGGACACGCAGTATTTT.

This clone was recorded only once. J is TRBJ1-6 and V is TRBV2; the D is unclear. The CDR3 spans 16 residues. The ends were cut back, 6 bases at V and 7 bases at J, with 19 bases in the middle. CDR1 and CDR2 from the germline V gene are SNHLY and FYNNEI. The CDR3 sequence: CASSGTGIGRNSPLHF. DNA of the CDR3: TGTGCCAGCAGCGGAACCGGAATTGGGAGGAATTCACCCCTCCACTTT.

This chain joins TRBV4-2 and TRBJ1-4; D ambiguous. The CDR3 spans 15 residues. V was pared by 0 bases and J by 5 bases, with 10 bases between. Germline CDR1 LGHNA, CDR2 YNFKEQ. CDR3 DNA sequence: TGTGCCAGCAGCCAAGAAGACACTCAAAATGAAAAACTGTTTTTT. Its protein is CASSQEDTQNEKLFF.

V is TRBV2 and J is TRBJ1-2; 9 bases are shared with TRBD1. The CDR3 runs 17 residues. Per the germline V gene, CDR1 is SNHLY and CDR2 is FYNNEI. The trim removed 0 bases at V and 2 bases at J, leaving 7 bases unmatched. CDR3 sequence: CASSEAGDRAANYGYTF. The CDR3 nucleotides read TGTGCCAGCAGTGAAGCTGGGGACAGGGCAGCGAACTATGGCTACACCTTC. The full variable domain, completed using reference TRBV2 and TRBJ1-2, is EPEVTQTPSHQVTQMGQEVILRCVPISNHLYFYWYRQILGQKVEFLVSFYNNEISEKSEIFDDQFSVERPDGSNFTLKIRSTKLEDSAMYFCASSEAGDRAANYGYTFGSGTRLTVV.

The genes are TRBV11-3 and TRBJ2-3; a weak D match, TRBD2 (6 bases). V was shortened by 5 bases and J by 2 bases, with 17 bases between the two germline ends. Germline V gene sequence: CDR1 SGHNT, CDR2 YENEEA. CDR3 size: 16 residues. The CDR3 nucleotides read TGTGCCAGCAGCCCGGCGGGGCGCGGAACCACAGATACGCAGTATTTT. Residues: CASSPAGRGTTDTQYF.

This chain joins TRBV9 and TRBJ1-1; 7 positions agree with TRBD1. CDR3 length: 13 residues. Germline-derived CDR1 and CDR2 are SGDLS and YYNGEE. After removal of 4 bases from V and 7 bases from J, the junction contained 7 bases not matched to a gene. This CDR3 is CASSPTGTDEAFF. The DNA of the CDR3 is TGTGCCAGCAGCCCAACCGGGACAGATGAAGCTTTCTTT.

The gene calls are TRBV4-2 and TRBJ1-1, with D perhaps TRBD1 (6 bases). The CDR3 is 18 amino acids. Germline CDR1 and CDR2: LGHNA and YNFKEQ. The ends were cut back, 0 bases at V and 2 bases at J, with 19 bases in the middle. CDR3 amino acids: CASSQEVGGGPGNTEAFF. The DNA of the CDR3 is TGTGCCAGCAGCCAAGAGGTTGGGGGGGGGCCGGGAAACACTGAAGCTTTCTTT.

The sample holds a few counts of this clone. CDR3 in amino acids: CASSAGQGSGSGANVLTF. The CDR3 DNA reads TGTGCCAGCAGCGCCGGACAGGGAAGTGGCTCTGGGGCCAACGTCCTGACTTTC. This chain links TRBV9 with TRBJ2-6, with TRBD1 matching over 8 bases. The CDR3 runs 18 residues. Germline V gene data show CDR1 as SGDLS and CDR2 as YYNGEE. V shed 3 bases, J shed 0 bases, and the junction held 8 bases outside the gene matches.

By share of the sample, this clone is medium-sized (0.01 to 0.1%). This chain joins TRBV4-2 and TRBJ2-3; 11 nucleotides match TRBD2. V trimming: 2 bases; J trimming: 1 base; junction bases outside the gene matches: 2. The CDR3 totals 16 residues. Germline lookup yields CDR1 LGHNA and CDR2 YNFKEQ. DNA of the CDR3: TGTGCCAGCAGCCAAACACTAGCGGGGGGCACAGATACGCAGTATTTT. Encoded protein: CASSQTLAGGTDTQYF.

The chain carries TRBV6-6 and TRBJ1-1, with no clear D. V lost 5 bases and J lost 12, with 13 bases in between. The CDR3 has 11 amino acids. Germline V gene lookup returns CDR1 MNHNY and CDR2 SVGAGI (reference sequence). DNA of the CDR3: TGTGCCAGCAGTGAATCTGTAGTAACTTTCTTT. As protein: CASSESVVTFF.

CDR3 loop: CASSYGPSSGNTIYF. DNA for the CDR3: TGTGCCAGCAGCTATGGTCCCTCAAGCGGGAACACCATATATTTT. This chain uses TRBV5-5 with TRBJ1-3; D gene uncertain. V was clipped by 3 bases and J by 7 bases, with 17 bases between them. This CDR3 contains 15 residues. CDR1 is SGHKS and CDR2 is YYEKEE in the germline V gene (reference sequence).

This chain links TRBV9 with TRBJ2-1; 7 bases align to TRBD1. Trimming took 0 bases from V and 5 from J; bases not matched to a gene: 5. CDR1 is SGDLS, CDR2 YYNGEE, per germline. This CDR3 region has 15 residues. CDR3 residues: CASSVGAGTDNEQFF. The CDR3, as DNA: TGTGCCAGCAGCGTAGGGGCCGGGACAGACAATGAGCAGTTCTTC.

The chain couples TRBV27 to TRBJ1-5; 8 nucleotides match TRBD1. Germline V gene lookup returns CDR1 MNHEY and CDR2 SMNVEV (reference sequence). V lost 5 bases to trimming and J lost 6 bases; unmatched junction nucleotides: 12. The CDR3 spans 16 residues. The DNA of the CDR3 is TGTGCCAGCAGTAAAATCGGACAGGGACGGGGTCAGCCCCAGCATTTT. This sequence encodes CASSKIGQGRGQPQHF.

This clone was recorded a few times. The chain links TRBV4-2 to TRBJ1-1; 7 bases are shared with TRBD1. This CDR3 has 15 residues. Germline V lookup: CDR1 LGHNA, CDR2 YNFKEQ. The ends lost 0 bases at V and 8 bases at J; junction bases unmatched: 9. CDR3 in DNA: TGTGCCAGCAGCCAAGAAGAGGACGAACAGGGGGAAGCTTTCTTT. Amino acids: CASSQEEDEQGEAFF.

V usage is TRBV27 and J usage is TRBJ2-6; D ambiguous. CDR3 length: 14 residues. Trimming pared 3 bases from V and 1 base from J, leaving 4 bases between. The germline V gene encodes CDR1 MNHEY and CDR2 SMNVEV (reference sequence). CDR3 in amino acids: CASSFLSGANVLTF. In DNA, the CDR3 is TGTGCCAGCAGTTTCTTATCTGGGGCCAACGTCCTGACTTTC.

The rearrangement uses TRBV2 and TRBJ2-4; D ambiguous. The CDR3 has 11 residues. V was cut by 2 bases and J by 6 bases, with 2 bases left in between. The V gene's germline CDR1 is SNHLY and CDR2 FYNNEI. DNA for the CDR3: TGTGCCAGCAGTGAACTAAACATTCAGTACTTC. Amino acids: CASSELNIQYF.

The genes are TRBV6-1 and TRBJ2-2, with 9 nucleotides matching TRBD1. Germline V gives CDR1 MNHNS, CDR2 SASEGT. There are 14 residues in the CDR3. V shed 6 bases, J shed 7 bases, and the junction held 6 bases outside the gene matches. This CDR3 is CASSLQGAGGELFF. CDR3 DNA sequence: TGTGCCAGCAGCCTACAGGGGGCCGGCGGGGAGCTGTTTTTT.

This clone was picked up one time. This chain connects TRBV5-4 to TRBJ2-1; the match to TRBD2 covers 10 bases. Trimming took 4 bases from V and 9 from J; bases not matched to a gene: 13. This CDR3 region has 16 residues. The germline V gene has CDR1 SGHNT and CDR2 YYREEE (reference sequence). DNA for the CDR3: TGTGCCAGCAGCGCCGGACTAGCGGTCGGAGAGAGTGAGCAGTTCTTC. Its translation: CASSAGLAVGESEQFF.

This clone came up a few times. This chain's CDR3 is CASGDSLVYGYTF. The CDR3 DNA is TGTGCCAGCGGGGACAGCCTTGTATATGGCTACACCTTC. The rearrangement links TRBV7-9 to TRBJ1-2; 7 bases agree with TRBD1. This CDR3 spans 13 amino acids. Germline CDR1 SEHNR, CDR2 FQNEAQ (reference sequence). Germline trimming cut 8 bases from V and 5 bases from J; bases unmatched to any gene: 8. Full variable domain (missing parts from reference TRBV7-9 and TRBJ1-2): DTGVSQNPRHKITKRGQNVTFRCDPISEHNRLYWYRQTLGQGPEFLTYFQNEAQLEKSRLLSDRFSAERPKGSFSTLEIQRTEQGDSAMYLCASGDSLVYGYTFGSGTRLTVV.

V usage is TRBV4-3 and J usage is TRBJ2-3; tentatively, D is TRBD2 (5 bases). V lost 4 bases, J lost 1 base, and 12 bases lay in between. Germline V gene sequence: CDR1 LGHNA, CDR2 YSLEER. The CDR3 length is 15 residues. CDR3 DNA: TGCGCCAGCAGCCGAGCCTCGCGGGGCACAGATACGCAGTATTTT. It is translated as CASSRASRGTDTQYF.

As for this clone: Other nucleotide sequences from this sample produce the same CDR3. CDR3 DNA: TGTGCCAGTAGTACCCAGGGGGACACTGAAGCTTTCTTT. Its translation is CASSTQGDTEAFF. V usage is TRBV19 and J usage is TRBJ1-1, with 7 positions matching TRBD1. The germline V gene has CDR1 LNHDA and CDR2 SQIVND (reference sequence). With 4 bases clipped from V and 3 bases from J, the junction kept 2 bases outside the gene matches. The CDR3 extends over 13 amino acids.

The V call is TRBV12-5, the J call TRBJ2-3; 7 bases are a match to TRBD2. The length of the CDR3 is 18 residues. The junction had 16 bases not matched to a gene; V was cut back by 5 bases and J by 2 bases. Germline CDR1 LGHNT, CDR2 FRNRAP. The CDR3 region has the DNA TGTGCTAGTGGTCCCCCTCCGGGGGGAAAAGGGTACACAGATACGCAGTATTTT. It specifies CASGPPPGGKGYTDTQYF.

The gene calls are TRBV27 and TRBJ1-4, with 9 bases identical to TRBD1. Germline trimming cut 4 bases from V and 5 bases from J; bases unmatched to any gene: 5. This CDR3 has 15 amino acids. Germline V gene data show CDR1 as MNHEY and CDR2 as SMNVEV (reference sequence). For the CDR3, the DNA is TGTGCCAGCAGTTCCCCGGACAGGGGAAATGAAAAACTGTTTTTT. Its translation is CASSSPDRGNEKLFF.

The CDR3 sequence is CARSPYRETNEKLFF. CDR3 sequence (DNA): TGTGCCAGAAGTCCATACAGGGAGACTAATGAAAAACTGTTTTTT. The chain combines TRBV7-5 with TRBJ1-4; the table's D call TRBD1 went unverified against the DNA. TRBV7-5 corresponds to a pseudogene. The CDR3 extends over 15 amino acids.

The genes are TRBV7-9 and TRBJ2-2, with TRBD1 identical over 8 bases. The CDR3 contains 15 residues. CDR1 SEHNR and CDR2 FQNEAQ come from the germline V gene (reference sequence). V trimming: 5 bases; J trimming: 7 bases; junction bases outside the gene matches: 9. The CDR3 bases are TGTGCCAGCAGCCCGGACAGGGTGGGCGGCGGGGAGCTGTTTTTT. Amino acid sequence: CASSPDRVGGGELFF.

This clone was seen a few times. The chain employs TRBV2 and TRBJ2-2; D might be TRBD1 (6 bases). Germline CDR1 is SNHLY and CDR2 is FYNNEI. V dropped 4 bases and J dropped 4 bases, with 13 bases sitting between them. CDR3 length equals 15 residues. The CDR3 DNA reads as TGTGCCAGCAGTGGGACAGCGAAGGCCACCGGGGAGCTGTTTTTT. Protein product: CASSGTAKATGELFF.

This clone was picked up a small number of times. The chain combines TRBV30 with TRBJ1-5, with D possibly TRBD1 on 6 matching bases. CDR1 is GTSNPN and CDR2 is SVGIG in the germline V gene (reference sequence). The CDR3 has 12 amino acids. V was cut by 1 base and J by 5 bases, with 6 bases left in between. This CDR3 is CAWSAGDQPQHF. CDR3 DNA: TGTGCCTGGAGTGCAGGGGATCAGCCCCAGCATTTT.

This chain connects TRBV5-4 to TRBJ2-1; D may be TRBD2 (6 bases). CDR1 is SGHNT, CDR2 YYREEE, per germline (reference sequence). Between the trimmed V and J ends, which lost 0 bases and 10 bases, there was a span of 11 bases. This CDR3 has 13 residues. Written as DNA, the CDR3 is TGTGCCAGCAGCTTGGAATGGGGGGAGGAGCAGTTCTTC. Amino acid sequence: CASSLEWGEEQFF.

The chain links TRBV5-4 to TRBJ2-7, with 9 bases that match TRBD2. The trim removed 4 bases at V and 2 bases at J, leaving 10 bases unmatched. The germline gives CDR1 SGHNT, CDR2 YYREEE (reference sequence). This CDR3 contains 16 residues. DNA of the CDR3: TGTGCCAGCAGCCCGTATAGCGGGGGTGATCCCTACGAGCAGTACTTC. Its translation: CASSPYSGGDPYEQYF.

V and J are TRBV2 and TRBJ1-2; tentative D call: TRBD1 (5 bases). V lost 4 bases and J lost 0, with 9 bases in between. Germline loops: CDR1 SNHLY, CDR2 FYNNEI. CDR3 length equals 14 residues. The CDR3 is CASSADTSNYGYTF. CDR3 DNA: TGTGCCAGCAGTGCGGACACCTCTAACTATGGCTACACCTTC.